These 17 T cell receptor beta chains were sequenced from one sample in a study of blood T cell repertoires in COVID-19. Some clones are missing from TCRdb's copy, which holds only in-frame ones; the method was immunoSEQ multiplex PCR. The sample includes roughly 28,000 clones, nearly 90% of them seen just once. The sample comprised peripheral blood. The receptors derive from a human donor with acute or convalescent COVID-19. The donor label of this sample is uncertain.

The rearrangement links TRBV5-5 to TRBJ2-7, with a tentative D call TRBD2 (5 bases). CDR1 and CDR2 from the germline V gene are SGHKS and YYEKEE (reference sequence). The CDR3 has 11 amino acids. Trimming removed 5 bases at V and 11 bases at J, with 14 bases between. This chain's CDR3 is CASSLMSEEYF. DNA of the CDR3: TGTGCCAGCAGTTTAATGTCGGAGGAGTACTTC. Based on the CDR3 plus reference TRBV5-5 and TRBJ2-7, the full variable domain is DAGVTQSPTHLIKTRGQQVTLRCSPISGHKSVSWYQQVLGQGPQFIFQYYEKEERGRGNFPDRFSARQFPNYSSELNVNALLLGDSALYLCASSLMSEEYFGPGTRLTVT.

This chain uses TRBV14 with TRBJ2-3; 8 bases agree with TRBD2. Germline V gene sequence: CDR1 SGHDN, CDR2 FVKESK. CDR3 length: 20 amino acids. V lost 0 bases and J lost 5; bases outside the gene matches: 19. The CDR3 sequence: CASSQDRSRITAGGGDTQYF. Written as DNA, the CDR3 is TGTGCCAGCAGCCAAGATCGTTCGAGAATTACGGCGGGGGGAGGAGATACGCAGTATTTT.

The chain couples TRBV29-1 to TRBJ2-3; D call uncertain. V lost 5 bases to trimming and J lost 1 base, with 10 bases between them. This CDR3 comprises 13 residues. Germline V CDR1 and CDR2: SQVTM, ANQGSEA. Written as DNA, the CDR3 is TGCAGCGTTCCAGGTGAAGGCACAGATACGCAGTATTTT. Protein product: CSVPGEGTDTQYF.

The chain joins TRBV9 to TRBJ2-2; a possible D gene is TRBD2 (6 bases). The CDR3 has 14 residues. CDR1 and CDR2 from the germline V gene are SGDLS and YYNGEE. The V gene lost 7 bases and the J gene lost 2 bases, with 12 bases spanning the gap. Here the CDR3 reads CASRGTLNTGELFF. CDR3 nucleotide sequence: TGTGCCAGCCGGGGGACCTTAAACACCGGGGAGCTGTTTTTT.

The sample holds one count of this clone. The chain has TRBV4-3 and TRBJ2-7, with TRBD2 as a possible D gene (5 bases). The length of the CDR3 is 12 residues. Germline V gene sequence: CDR1 LGHNA, CDR2 YSLEER. Trimming stripped 2 bases from V and 4 bases from J, with 6 bases between. The CDR3 region has the DNA TGCGCCAGCAGCCAAAAGCGGTACGAGCAGTACTTC. Translating gives CASSQKRYEQYF.

The V call is TRBV18, the J call TRBJ2-3, with TRBD1 identical over 7 bases. Germline loops: CDR1 KGHSH, CDR2 LQKENI. The CDR3 is 15 amino acids. Trimming removed 3 bases from V and 2 bases from J; junction bases left unmatched: 5. The CDR3 loop is CASSPGQLLTDTQYF. The CDR3 region has the DNA TGTGCCAGCTCACCGGGACAGCTTCTCACAGATACGCAGTATTTT.

This chain uses TRBV14 with TRBJ1-4, with 9 positions matching TRBD1. The J segment lost 6 bases and the V segment lost 6 bases, leaving 8 bases of the junction unmatched. CDR1 SGHDN and CDR2 FVKESK come from the germline V gene. The CDR3 covers 15 residues. CDR3 nucleotide sequence: TGTGCCAGCAGTCGTTACAGGGGGCGCGATGAAAAACTGTTTTTT. Protein: CASSRYRGRDEKLFF.

The J gene is TRBJ2-3, the V gene TRBV11-2, with 8 bases fitting TRBD1. This CDR3 contains 15 residues. The trim removed 7 bases at V and 6 bases at J, leaving 12 bases unmatched. CDR1 is SGHAT and CDR2 is FQNNGV in the germline V gene. The CDR3 region has the DNA TGTGCCAGCACCCCACGCTCAGGGGGCTCTGATACGCAGTATTTT. It specifies CASTPRSGGSDTQYF.

The chain uses TRBV7-9 and TRBJ2-5; 8 bases are shared with TRBD2. The germline CDR1 and CDR2 sequences are SEHNR and FQNEAQ (reference sequence). Trimming removed 5 bases from V and 5 bases from J; junction bases left unmatched: 10. There are 15 residues in the CDR3. This CDR3 is CASSPFSGKGETQYF. The CDR3 DNA reads TGTGCCAGCAGCCCTTTTAGCGGGAAGGGGGAGACCCAGTACTTC.

The chain has TRBV2 and TRBJ1-2; D perhaps matches TRBD1 (6 bases). CDR1 and CDR2 from the germline V gene are SNHLY and FYNNEI. Between the trimmed V and J ends, which lost 3 bases and 7 bases, there was a span of 21 bases. The CDR3 extends over 16 amino acids. The CDR3 region is CASSELAYPGEGGYTF. The CDR3, as DNA: TGTGCCAGCAGTGAGCTGGCATATCCAGGGGAAGGTGGCTACACCTTC.

V gene TRBV6-5 combines with J gene TRBJ1-1, with TRBD1 matching over 7 bases. V gave up 6 bases and J gave up 4 bases; unmatched junction bases: 8. This CDR3 contains 14 residues. Germline CDR1 MNHEY, CDR2 SVGAGI. CDR3 region: CASSYLPGGTEAFF. As DNA, the CDR3 is TGTGCCAGCAGCTATCTACCAGGGGGCACTGAAGCTTTCTTT.

This chain links TRBV9 with TRBJ1-3; 9 nucleotides align to TRBD1. There are 18 residues in the CDR3. The germline gives CDR1 SGDLS, CDR2 YYNGEE. After removal of 3 bases from V and 4 bases from J, the junction contained 14 bases not matched to a gene. DNA of the CDR3: TGTGCCAGCAGCGCCGGGGGACAGGGTGCTGCTAGGGGAAACACCATATATTTT. Translating gives CASSAGGQGAARGNTIYF.

There are a few counts of this clone. This chain links TRBV2 with TRBJ2-1; TRBD2 matches 10 bases. There are 15 residues in the CDR3. Germline values: CDR1 SNHLY, CDR2 FYNNEI. V lost 5 bases, J lost 6 bases, and 7 bases stayed unmatched. This CDR3 is CASSPTSGPSNEQFF. As DNA, the CDR3 is TGTGCCAGCAGTCCGACTAGCGGGCCATCCAATGAGCAGTTCTTC.

V is TRBV2 and J is TRBJ2-3; 8 bases are a match to TRBD2. Losses at the gene ends were 2 bases for V and 3 bases for J; bases not matched to a gene: 10. From germline, CDR1 is SNHLY and CDR2 FYNNEI. The CDR3 consists of 17 residues. CDR3: CASSERGSGVTTDTQYF. The DNA for the CDR3 is TGTGCCAGCAGTGAACGAGGTAGCGGGGTGACTACAGATACGCAGTATTTT.

This chain connects TRBV9 to TRBJ1-1; D remains ambiguous. The CDR3 loop spans 13 amino acids. The germline CDR1 and CDR2 sequences are SGDLS and YYNGEE. Deletions cut 0 bases from V and 6 bases from J, with 9 bases between. The CDR3 is CASSVANLAEAFF. The CDR3 bases are TGTGCCAGCAGCGTAGCAAACTTGGCTGAAGCTTTCTTT.

This clone was observed a handful of times. V and J are TRBV4-1 and TRBJ1-1; possible D gene TRBD1, 5 bases. CDR3 length: 15 residues. Trimming shortened V by 8 bases and J by 4 bases, and 20 bases separated the two germline ends. CDR1 MGHRA and CDR2 YSYEKL come from the germline V gene. In DNA, the CDR3 is TGCGCCAGCTCTTTTACCGGGGGTGGGGTCACTGAAGCTTTCTTT. Amino acid sequence: CASSFTGGGVTEAFF.

V gene TRBV27 combines with J gene TRBJ2-7, with D hard to call. V lost 4 bases, J lost 6 bases, and 10 bases lay in between. The germline V gene encodes CDR1 MNHEY and CDR2 SMNVEV (reference sequence). The CDR3 spans 12 residues. CDR3 in amino acids: CASSSERLEQYF. CDR3 nucleotides: TGTGCCAGCAGTTCGGAGAGGCTCGAGCAGTACTTC.